Shown below are 21 T cell receptor beta chains from a single sample sequenced in a study of tumor-infiltrating lymphocytes in localized non-small cell lung cancer. The assay was immunoSEQ multiplex PCR, and TCRdb's table has in-frame clones only and misses some. This repertoire shows 12,000 or so clones, about 66% found once; its top ten account for approximately 11%. Sequencing was performed on uninvolved lung tissue not adjacent to the tumor. These receptors originate from a human donor with non-small cell lung cancer.

The chain joins TRBV6-5 to TRBJ2-3; 7 bases are shared with TRBD1. V lost 5 bases and J lost 4; bases outside the gene matches: 3. Germline assignment: CDR1 MNHEY and CDR2 SVGAGI. The CDR3 loop spans 13 amino acids. CDR3: CASSRDSADTQYF. CDR3 sequence (DNA): TGTGCCAGCAGTCGGGACAGTGCAGATACGCAGTATTTT.

Concerning this clone: The same CDR3 can be traced to other DNA sequences in this sample. The V gene is TRBV5-1, the J gene TRBJ1-2; no firm D call. V was clipped by 4 bases and J by 4 bases, with 8 bases between them. The CDR3 sequence is 12 residues long. The germline V gene encodes CDR1 SGHRS and CDR2 YFSETQ. For the CDR3, the DNA is TGCGCCAGCAGCCTCGGGTCCTATGGCTACACCTTC. As protein: CASSLGSYGYTF.

This rearrangement joins TRBV9 to TRBJ2-3; D remains unclear. This CDR3 spans 14 amino acids. V lost 0 bases, J lost 5 bases, and 10 bases lay in between. Germline CDR1 is SGDLS and CDR2 is YYNGEE. The CDR3 DNA reads as TGTGCCAGCAGCGTAGACCCTCCAGGAGATACGCAGTATTTT. Its protein is CASSVDPPGDTQYF.

This clone was recorded once. The rearrangement uses TRBV11-2 and TRBJ2-7; 9 bases fit TRBD1. V was pared by 5 bases and J by 2 bases, with 7 bases of the junction left unmatched. CDR1 SGHAT and CDR2 FQNNGV come from the germline V gene. The CDR3 consists of 15 residues. The CDR3 sequence is CASSPGQGFPYEQYF. The CDR3 DNA is TGTGCCAGCAGCCCCGGACAGGGGTTCCCCTACGAGCAGTACTTC.

The CDR3 here is CASSYTANYGYTF. The CDR3 DNA is TGTGCCAGCAGCTACACAGCTAACTATGGCTACACCTTC. The gene calls are TRBV11-2 and TRBJ1-2, with D hard to call. Between the trimmed V and J ends, which lost 4 bases and 0 bases, there was a span of 6 bases. Germline-derived CDR1 and CDR2 are SGHAT and FQNNGV. The CDR3 contains 13 residues.

By its share, this clone is large (0.1 to 1%). This chain links TRBV7-2 with TRBJ1-1, with 7 bases that match TRBD1. J was trimmed by 7 bases and V by 1 base; bases with no gene match: 6. CDR1 and CDR2 (germline): SGHTA, FQGNSA. CDR3 length: 14 amino acids. The CDR3 region has the DNA TGTGCCAGCAGCTTAGTCGTGACAGGGAATGAAGCTTTCTTT. Translation gives CASSLVVTGNEAFF. The full variable domain, its missing parts supplied by reference TRBV7-2 and TRBJ1-1, is GAGVSQSPSNKVTEKGKDVELRCDPISGHTALYWYRQSLGQGLEFLIYFQGNSAPDKSGLPSDRFSAERTGGSVSTLTIQRTQQEDSAVYLCASSLVVTGNEAFFGQGTRLTVV.

There are a few counts of this clone. CDR3 region: CASSLDVGPSGNTIYF. Here the CDR3 DNA reads TGTGCCAGCAGCTTAGATGTAGGCCCCTCTGGAAACACCATATATTTT. The rearrangement links TRBV7-2 to TRBJ1-3; D is unresolved. Germline V gene data show CDR1 as SGHTA and CDR2 as FQGNSA. The CDR3 loop spans 16 amino acids. Deletions cut 1 base from V and 0 bases from J, with 10 bases between.

This chain links TRBV28 with TRBJ2-7; 9 nucleotides match TRBD1. V was clipped by 4 bases and J by 0 bases; unmatched bases: 7. Germline lookup yields CDR1 MDHEN and CDR2 SYDVKM. There are 16 residues in the CDR3. Here the CDR3 DNA reads TGTGCCAGCAGTTCCCACGGGACAGGGATCTCCTACGAGCAGTACTTC. It specifies CASSSHGTGISYEQYF.

This clone was detected a few times. The J gene is TRBJ2-2, the V gene TRBV7-2, with D possibly TRBD1 on 6 matching bases. The length of the CDR3 is 13 residues. V lost 5 bases, J lost 5 bases, and 9 bases lay in between. Germline assignment: CDR1 SGHTA and CDR2 FQGNSA. The CDR3 DNA reads TGTGCCAGCAGCGGGACATATACCGGGGAGCTGTTTTTT. The encoded protein is CASSGTYTGELFF.

The chain couples TRBV5-4 to TRBJ1-2, with D unclear. This CDR3 contains 15 residues. Trimming pared 4 bases from V and 1 base from J, leaving 14 bases between. CDR1 and CDR2 from the germline V gene are SGHNT and YYREEE (reference sequence). The CDR3 protein is CASSPGPGNNYGYTF. Here the CDR3 DNA reads TGTGCCAGCAGCCCCGGACCTGGGAATAACTATGGCTACACCTTC.

This chain links TRBV7-2 with TRBJ1-5; D is ambiguous. Trimming cost V 0 bases and J 5 bases, with 5 bases left between them. From germline, CDR1 is SGHTA and CDR2 FQGNSA. CDR3 size: 13 residues. CDR3 in DNA: TGTGCCAGCAGCTTAGCCCAGTATCAGCCCCAGCATTTT. This translates into CASSLAQYQPQHF.

This rearrangement joins TRBV7-2 to TRBJ1-1; maybe TRBD1 (5 bases). Germline values: CDR1 SGHTA, CDR2 FQGNSA. The germline V and J ends were trimmed by 2 bases and 2 bases, with 9 bases remaining between them. The CDR3 length is 14 residues. The CDR3 DNA sequence: TGTGCCAGCAGCTTACAGGGTCTTAACACTGAAGCTTTCTTT. Translated, it gives CASSLQGLNTEAFF.

The chain has TRBV4-2 and TRBJ1-1; D may be TRBD1 (5 bases). CDR1 is LGHNA, CDR2 YNFKEQ, per germline. The CDR3 has 13 residues. V lost 4 bases and J 8 bases, leaving 14 bases between the germline ends. The CDR3 loop is CASSPSQGQEAFF. In nucleotides, the CDR3 is TGTGCCAGCAGCCCATCCCAGGGTCAGGAAGCTTTCTTT.

J is TRBJ2-3 and V is TRBV7-2; TRBD2 is a possible D gene (6 bases). Germline lookup yields CDR1 SGHTA and CDR2 FQGNSA. The CDR3 length is 17 residues. Trimming took off 5 bases at V and 2 bases at J, with 20 bases between the two ends. The CDR3 coding sequence is TGTGCCAGCAGCAGCTTAGGTGGGACTTCCCTCACAGATACGCAGTATTTT. This translates into CASSSLGGTSLTDTQYF.

Concerning this clone: An end of the junction does not agree with germline; a read error may underlie this. Within the sample, other DNA sequences also encode this same CDR3. The chain recombines TRBV11-2 with TRBJ2-7; the D is unclear. Germline loops: CDR1 SGHAT, CDR2 FQNNGV. This CDR3 spans 11 amino acids. The CDR3: CASSFSNEQYF. In DNA form, the CDR3 reads TGTGCCAGCAGCTTCTCCAACGAGCAGTACTTC.

In DNA form, the CDR3 reads TGCGCCAGCAGCCAACAGACAGCTAACTATGGCTACACCTTC. This encodes CASSQQTANYGYTF. This sequence joins TRBV4-3 and TRBJ1-2; tentatively, D is TRBD1 (5 bases). Trimming removed 2 bases from V and 0 bases from J, with 7 bases in between. The V gene's germline CDR1 is LGHNA and CDR2 YSLEER. The CDR3 runs to 14 residues.

This clone was counted only a few times. This CDR3 reads CASSPNTGGAGINQPQHF. In DNA, the CDR3 is TGTGCCAGTAGTCCGAATACAGGGGGCGCGGGAATAAATCAGCCCCAGCATTTT. The gene calls are TRBV19 and TRBJ1-5; 9 bases match TRBD1. Per germline, CDR1 LNHDA and CDR2 SQIVND (reference sequence). V lost 5 bases, J lost 4 bases, and 15 bases stayed unmatched. This CDR3 spans 18 amino acids.

The table lists this clone with a few counts. This CDR3 reads CASSLGTRGADTQYF. The DNA for the CDR3 is TGCGCCAGCAGCTTGGGGACTAGGGGAGCAGATACGCAGTATTTT. The chain has TRBV5-1 and TRBJ2-3; 7 bases agree with TRBD2. J was trimmed by 4 bases and V by 0 bases; bases with no gene match: 5. This CDR3 contains 15 residues. The germline gives CDR1 SGHRS, CDR2 YFSETQ.

Only a few counts were recorded for this clone. The chain links TRBV7-2 to TRBJ1-2, with D maybe TRBD1 (6 bases). V shed 6 bases and J shed 4 bases, with 15 bases lying between them. The CDR3 contains 14 residues. Germline V lookup: CDR1 SGHTA, CDR2 FQGNSA. CDR3: CASSHPGVGYGYTF. In nucleotides, the CDR3 is TGTGCCAGCAGTCATCCAGGGGTTGGCTATGGCTACACCTTC. Full variable domain (missing parts from reference TRBV7-2 and TRBJ1-2): GAGVSQSPSNKVTEKGKDVELRCDPISGHTALYWYRQSLGQGLEFLIYFQGNSAPDKSGLPSDRFSAERTGGSVSTLTIQRTQQEDSAVYLCASSHPGVGYGYTFGSGTRLTVV.

The chain uses TRBV12-2 and TRBJ2-7. TRBV12-2 is reported as a pseudogene. The CDR3 contains 13 residues. The CDR3 nucleotides read TGTGCAAGTCGCCGACGGAGGACAACCGAGCAGTACTTC. It codes for CASRRRRTTEQYF.

For this clone: Other DNA sequences of this sample code for an identical CDR3. V is TRBV27 and J is TRBJ1-5, with 7 bases aligning to TRBD1. Germline CDR1 and CDR2: MNHEY and SMNVEV (reference sequence). There are 13 residues in the CDR3. J was trimmed by 7 bases and V by 4 bases; bases with no gene match: 4. The chain's CDR3 is CASSSQGRQPQHF. In nucleotides, the CDR3 is TGTGCCAGCAGTTCACAGGGGCGACAGCCCCAGCATTTT.